Each of the 13 T cell receptor beta chains below was sequenced from the same sample in a study of regulatory T cells in long-lasting Graves disease. Investigators prepared the TCR beta libraries by applying iRepertoire HTBI primers and Arm-PCR of CDR3 regions. MiXCR, run by TCRdb on the multiplex PCR reads, gives a single entry per CDR3 protein. Of fewer than 450,000 distinct CDR3 sequences listed, about a fifth are singletons. Time point reported: persistent/refractory GD, antithyroid drugs over 5 years with positive TRAb. Extracted RNA from PBMCs served as the source of the TCR library. Sample: peripheral blood mononuclear cells (PBMCs), taken when the disease was refractory, from a patient treated with antithyroid drugs. These receptors originate from a female donor with Graves disease.

This clonotype has a handful of counts. This chain's CDR3 is CAWSQVEQFF. The CDR3 region has the DNA TGTGCCTGGTCACAGGTAGAGCAGTTCTTC. This chain joins TRBV30 and TRBJ2-1; the D gene is possibly TRBD1 (5 bases). V dropped 5 bases and J dropped 10 bases, with 9 bases sitting between them. The germline V gene has CDR1 GTSNPN and CDR2 SVGIG (reference sequence). The CDR3 spans 10 residues.

This chain uses TRBV20-1 with TRBJ2-3; 10 positions match TRBD2. With 0 bases clipped from V and 3 bases from J, the junction kept 9 bases outside the gene matches. This CDR3 is built from 17 residues. CDR1 is DFQATT and CDR2 is SNEGSKA in the germline V gene (reference sequence). The CDR3 spells CSARDGRAGGRTDTQYF. The DNA for the CDR3 is TGCAGTGCTAGAGATGGCCGAGCGGGAGGGAGGACAGATACGCAGTATTTT.

In the case of this clonotype: Since a much larger clone is just one base distant, this may be a read error. V usage is TRBV7-2 and J usage is TRBJ2-5; D gene ambiguous. Per the germline V gene, CDR1 is SGHTA and CDR2 is FQGNSA. The CDR3 has 13 residues. The CDR3 DNA sequence: TGTGCCAGCAGCTTCCAGTACCAAGAGACCCAGTGCTTC. Amino acids: CASSFQYQETQCF.

This clonotype was counted a few times. The CDR3 sequence is CSVGVLETQYF. The CDR3 DNA follows: TGCAGCGTGGGGGTTCTGGAGACCCAGTACTTC. This chain uses TRBV29-1 with TRBJ2-5, with D tentatively TRBD1 or TRBD2 (5 bases each). V lost 6 bases, J lost 5 bases, and 10 bases lay in between. The germline V gene has CDR1 SQVTM and CDR2 ANQGSEA. This CDR3 is built from 11 residues.

With respect to this clonotype: A read error may be the cause here, since a much bigger clone is one base away. The rearrangement uses TRBV2 and TRBJ1-6; no reliable D call. Germline-derived CDR1 and CDR2 are SNHLY and FYNNEI. The CDR3 runs 13 residues. CDR3 loop: CASHPDYNSSLHF. The CDR3 DNA reads as TGTGCCAGCCATCCAGATTATAATTCATCCCTCCACTTT.

As concerns this clonotype: A much larger clone sits a single nucleotide away, making a read error possible. The chain joins TRBV30 to TRBJ1-1, with a tentative D call TRBD1 (5 bases). This CDR3 is 12 amino acids long. V was clipped by 2 bases and J by 3 bases, with 7 bases between them. Germline CDR1 reads GTSNPN; CDR2 reads SVGIG (reference sequence). The chain's CDR3 is CAWSSGDTEAFF. DNA for the CDR3: TGTGCCTGGAGTTCGGGGGACACTGAAGCTTTCTTT.

This clonotype came up many times. The chain is built from TRBV12-3 or TRBV12-4 and TRBJ1-5, with TRBD1 matching over 7 bases. This CDR3 region has 16 residues. The ends lost 5 bases at V and 0 bases at J; junction bases unmatched: 7. This chain's CDR3 is CASSTGAGYSNQPQHF. The CDR3, as DNA: TGTGCCAGCAGTACAGGGGCGGGTTATAGCAATCAGCCCCAGCATTTT.

This rearrangement joins TRBV12-5 to TRBJ1-1; unclear D gene. Germline assignment: CDR1 LGHNT and CDR2 FRNRAP. Deletions cut 6 bases from V and 1 base from J, with 18 bases between. The length of the CDR3 is 16 residues. The CDR3 sequence: CASGGMLAGRNTEAFF. CDR3 DNA sequence: TGTGCTAGTGGGGGGATGCTCGCGGGGAGGAACACTGAAGCTTTCTTT. Full variable domain (rest looked up from reference TRBV12-5 and TRBJ1-1): DARVTQTPRHKVTEMGQEVTMRCQPILGHNTVFWYRQTMMQGLELLAYFRNRAPLDDSGMPKDRFSAEMPDATLATLKIQPSEPRDSAVYFCASGGMLAGRNTEAFFGQGTRLTVV.

J is TRBJ2-6 and V is TRBV20-1; D remains unclear. The CDR3 runs to 15 residues. Germline V gene data show CDR1 as DFQATT and CDR2 as SNEGSKA (reference sequence). V lost 6 bases and J 0 bases, leaving 12 bases between the germline ends. This CDR3 is CSAERQDSGANVLTF. Written as DNA, the CDR3 is TGCAGTGCAGAACGGCAGGACTCTGGGGCCAACGTCCTGACTTTC.

CDR3 sequence reads: CASSLGQTNSGANVLTF. The CDR3 DNA is TGTGCCAGCAGCTTGGGACAGACGAACTCTGGGGCCAACGTCCTGACTTTC. This chain links TRBV11-1 with TRBJ2-6, with 7 bases matching TRBD1. The germline V gene has CDR1 SGHAT and CDR2 FQDESV (reference sequence). This CDR3 has 17 residues. The junction had 5 bases not matched to a gene; V was cut back by 3 bases and J by 0 bases.

This clonotype has only a few counts. This rearrangement joins TRBV7-2 to TRBJ1-5, with D unresolved. Germline V gives CDR1 SGHTA, CDR2 FQGNSA. Trimming cost V 4 bases and J 5 bases, with 9 bases left between them. The CDR3 runs 13 residues. The CDR3, as DNA: TGTGCCAGCAGCTGGAAGAAGGATCAGCCCCAGCATTTT. Translation gives CASSWKKDQPQHF.

There are many counts of this clonotype. The chain recombines TRBV11-1 with TRBJ2-1, with 8 bases identical to TRBD2. Trimming took 3 bases from V and 9 from J; bases not matched to a gene: 4. Germline CDR1 is SGHAT and CDR2 is FQDESV (reference sequence). The CDR3 spans 13 residues. CDR3 in amino acids: CASSFLAGSEQFF. The CDR3 region has the DNA TGTGCCAGCAGCTTCCTAGCGGGTTCTGAGCAGTTCTTC.

This chain uses TRBV12-3 or TRBV12-4 with TRBJ1-5; D not resolved. V was cut by 7 bases and J by 3 bases, with 10 bases left in between. The CDR3 contains 13 residues. The CDR3: CASMLGFNQPQHF. CDR3 sequence (DNA): TGTGCCAGCATGTTGGGGTTCAATCAGCCCCAGCATTTT.